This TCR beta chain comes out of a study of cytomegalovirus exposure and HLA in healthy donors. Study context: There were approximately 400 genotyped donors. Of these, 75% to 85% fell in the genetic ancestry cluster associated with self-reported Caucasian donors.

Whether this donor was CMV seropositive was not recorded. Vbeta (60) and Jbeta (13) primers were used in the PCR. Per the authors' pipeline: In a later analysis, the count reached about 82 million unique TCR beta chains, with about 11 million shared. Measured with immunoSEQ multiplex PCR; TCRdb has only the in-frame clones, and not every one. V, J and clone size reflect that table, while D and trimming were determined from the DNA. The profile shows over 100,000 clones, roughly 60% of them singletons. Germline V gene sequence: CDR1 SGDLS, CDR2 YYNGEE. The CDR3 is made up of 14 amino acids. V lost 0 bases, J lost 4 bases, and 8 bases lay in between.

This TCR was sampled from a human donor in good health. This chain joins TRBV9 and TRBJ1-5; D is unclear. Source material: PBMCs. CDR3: CASSVEDSNQPQHF. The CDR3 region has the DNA TGTGCCAGCAGCGTAGAGGACTCAAATCAGCCCCAGCATTTT. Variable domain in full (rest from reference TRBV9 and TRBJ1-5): DSGVTQTPKHLITATGQRVTLRCSPRSGDLSVYWYQQSLDQGLQFLIQYYNGEERAKGNILERFSAQQFPDLHSELNLSSLELGDSALYFCASSVEDSNQPQHFGDGTRLSIL.